This T cell receptor beta chain was observed in a study of CXCR3-negative and CXCR3-positive naive CD8 T cells (dated by TCRdb to between 2018 and 2021). With regard to the full study: In total, approximately 130 million TRB reads were obtained, corresponding to roughly 1.5 +/- 0.3 million reads per library. Diversity and physicochemical repertoire analyses were performed on approximately 10 donors pooled from two independent experiments. The TRBV-TRBJ cluster analysis covered naive subsets from several donors and memory cells from 3 donors.

The germline V gene yields MDHEN for CDR1 and SYDVKM for CDR2. Including the terminal cysteine and phenylalanine, the CDR3 comprises 15 residues. The nucleotide record is missing. The sample was run on a NextSeq 550. The Human TCR Profiling Kit (MiLaboratory) was used to make UMI-labeled 5' RACE TRB cDNA libraries. cDNA synthesis used the entire amount of extracted RNA, and PCR amplification then used the entire amount of cDNA produced. Libraries were prepared in parallel with an identical number of PCR cycles. The paper's processing steps were these. MIGEC and MiXCR extracted about 50,000 +/- 10,000 unique UMI-labeled TRB cDNA molecules per library, requiring at least two reads per UMI. An average of roughly 40,000 +/- 10,000 functional in-frame TRB CDR3 nucleotide clonotypes without stop codons was found per library. After downsampling to 5000 UMI-labeled TRB molecules per sample, diversity metrics, including normalized Shannon-Wiener and Chao1, were computed in VDJtools. VDJtools was used to calculate clonotype-size-weighted physicochemical properties of the central five CDR3 residues, namely interaction energy, strength, volume and Kidera factor 4. Following TCRdb reprocessing, every CDR3 protein sequence forms one entry, and DNA is not provided. TCRdb's processing, not the authors' own work, is the source of the V and J calls. For this sample, the table gives fewer than 95,000 distinct CDR3 sequences. Clones ranked in the top ten supply approximately 1.1% of the sample.

Each CD8+ T cell subset was flow-sorted in triplicate, and some 300,000 cells per subset were placed directly into RLT lysis buffer. To exclude memory contaminants, naive CD8+ T cells were stringently defined as CD45RO-CCR7+CD27+CD95-. Peripheral blood mononuclear cells were isolated from buffy coats by standard density gradient centrifugation. A FACSAria III was used to flow-sort naive CD8+ T cells into CXCR3-negative and CXCR3-positive populations. An RNeasy Mini Kit was used to extract total RNA from the sorted cells. On this clonotype itself: What antigen it recognizes has not been identified.

Overall results and qualifications from the work: Freshly isolated PBMCs were used for most assays because CXCR3 expression went down partially after cryopreservation. Compared with CXCR3-negative naive cells, CXCR3-positive naive cells had TRB CDR3s with higher hydrophobicity (lower Kidera factor 4), lower energy, and higher strength and volume indices. Similar TRBV-TRBJ usage was shown by naive CXCR3-negative and CXCR3-positive cells from the same donor, whereas distinct patterns were shown by memory cells. Because surface CD5, which is linked to self-reactivity in mice, was comparable between the naive subsets, TCR interaction strength was also inferred from the physicochemical properties of TRB CDR3s. Comparably high repertoire diversity was found in both naive subsets, whereas much lower repertoire diversity was found in memory CD8+ T cells.

Sample: naive CXCR3- CD8+ T cells from blood. This specimen's cell subset or site label, interpreted: CD45RO-CCR7+CD27+CD95- naive CD8+ T cells lacking CXCR3 (TNR3-). This chain joins TRBV28 to TRBJ1-3; there is no DNA to check the TCRdb D call of TRBD1. This sequence was found in a human donor in good health. Some clones in this sample may be carry-over from other donors' samples. The CDR3 region: CASSLRGNSGNTIYF.